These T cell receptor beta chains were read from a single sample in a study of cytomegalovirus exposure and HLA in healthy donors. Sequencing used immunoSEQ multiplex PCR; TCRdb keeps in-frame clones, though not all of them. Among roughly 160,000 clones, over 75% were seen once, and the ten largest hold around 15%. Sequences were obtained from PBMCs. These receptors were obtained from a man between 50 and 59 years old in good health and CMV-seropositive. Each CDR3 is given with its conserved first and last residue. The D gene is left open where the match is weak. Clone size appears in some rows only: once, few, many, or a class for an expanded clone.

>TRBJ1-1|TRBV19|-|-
CASGGGAGWDTEAFF
TGTGCCAGCGGGGGAGGGGCCGGGTGGGACACTGAAGCTTTCTTT
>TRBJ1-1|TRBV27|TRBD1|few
CASIRDRWDTEAFF
TGTGCCAGCATCCGGGACAGGTGGGACACTGAAGCTTTCTTT
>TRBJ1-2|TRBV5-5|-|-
CASSLGRLGVYGYTF
TGTGCCAGCAGCTTGGGTCGACTGGGAGTCTATGGCTACACCTTC
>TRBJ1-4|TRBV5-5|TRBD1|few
CASSLDRGAAQKLFF
TGTGCCAGCAGCTTGGACAGGGGAGCAGCGCAAAAACTGTTTTTT
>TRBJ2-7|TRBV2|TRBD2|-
CASTGTSAFYEQYF
TGTGCCAGCACTGGGACTAGCGCCTTCTACGAGCAGTACTTC
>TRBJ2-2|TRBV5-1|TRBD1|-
CASSRTGANTGELFF
TGCGCCAGCAGCCGGACAGGGGCGAACACCGGGGAGCTGTTTTTT
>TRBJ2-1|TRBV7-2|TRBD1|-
CASSLARPNLLGGSNEQFF
TGTGCCAGCAGCTTAGCCAGGCCCAACCTTTTAGGGGGCTCCAATGAGCAGTTCTTC
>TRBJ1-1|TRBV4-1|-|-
CASSQDAGQGGLANTEAFF
TGCGCCAGCAGCCAAGATGCGGGCCAGGGAGGGTTAGCGAACACTGAAGCTTTCTTT
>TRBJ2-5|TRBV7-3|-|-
CASSFSGHQETQYF
TGTGCCAGCAGCTTTAGCGGACACCAAGAGACCCAGTACTTC
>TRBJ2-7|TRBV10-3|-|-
CAISGIQGYEQYF
TGTGCCATCAGTGGAATACAGGGTTACGAGCAGTACTTC
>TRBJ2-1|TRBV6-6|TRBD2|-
CASSYSASGVNEQFF
TGTGCCAGCAGTTACTCCGCTAGCGGGGTCAATGAGCAGTTCTTC
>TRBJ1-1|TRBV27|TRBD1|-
CASSLFQGVEAFF
TGTGCCAGCAGTTTGTTTCAGGGGGTGGAAGCTTTCTTT
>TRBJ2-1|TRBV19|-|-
CASAWTVLYNEQFF
TGTGCCAGTGCTTGGACAGTCCTTTACAATGAGCAGTTCTTC
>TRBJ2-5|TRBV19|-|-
CASSIRGGGRETQYF
TGTGCCAGTAGTATACGGGGCGGGGGCCGGGAGACCCAGTACTTC
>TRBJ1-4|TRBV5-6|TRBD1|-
CASSLRIGQGGNEKLFF
TGTGCCAGCAGCTTGAGGATAGGACAGGGAGGTAATGAAAAACTGTTTTTT
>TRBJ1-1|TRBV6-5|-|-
CASRTGRTEAFF
TGTGCCAGTAGGACGGGGAGGACTGAAGCTTTCTTT
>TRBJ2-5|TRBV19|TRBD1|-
CASSFGTEETQYF
TGTGCCAGTAGTTTCGGGACAGAAGAGACCCAGTACTTC
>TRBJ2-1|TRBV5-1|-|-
CASSLSRYNEQFF
TGCGCCAGCAGCTTGAGCCGGTACAATGAGCAGTTCTTC
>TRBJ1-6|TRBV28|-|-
CASSSGSQPNYSPLHF
TGTGCCAGCAGTTCCGGGAGCCAGCCGAATTATTCACCCCTCCACTTT
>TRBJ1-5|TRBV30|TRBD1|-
CAWSRGQERNQPQHF
TGTGCCTGGAGCCGAGGACAGGAGAGGAATCAGCCCCAGCATTTT
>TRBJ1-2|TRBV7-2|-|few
CASSPGGVGHTF
TGTGCCAGCAGTCCCGGGGGGGTGGGCCACACCTTC
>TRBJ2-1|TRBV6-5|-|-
CASSYSESYNEQFF
TGTGCCAGCAGTTACTCGGAGAGCTACAATGAGCAGTTCTTC
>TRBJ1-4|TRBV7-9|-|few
CASSPGFDEKLFF
TGTGCCAGCAGCCCGGGTTTCGATGAAAAACTGTTTTTT
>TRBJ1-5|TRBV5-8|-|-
CASETGINQPQHF
TGTGCCAGCGAGACAGGTATCAATCAGCCCCAGCATTTT
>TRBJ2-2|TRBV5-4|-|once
CASSLTGFTVNGELFF
TGTGCCAGCAGCTTGACAGGTTTCACCGTCAACGGGGAGCTGTTTTTT
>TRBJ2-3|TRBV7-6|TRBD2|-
CASSLRTSGGARDTQYF
TGTGCCAGCAGCTTAAGAACTAGCGGGGGGGCGAGAGATACGCAGTATTTT
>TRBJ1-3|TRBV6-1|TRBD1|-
CASSEQQGAGNTIYF
TGTGCCAGCAGTGAACAACAGGGGGCTGGAAACACCATATATTTT
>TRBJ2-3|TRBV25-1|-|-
CASSHSGTDTQYF
TGTGCCAGCAGTCACTCGGGAACAGATACGCAGTATTTT
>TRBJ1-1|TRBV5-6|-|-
CASSFREAEAFF
TGCGCCAGCAGCTTCAGGGAGGCTGAAGCTTTCTTT
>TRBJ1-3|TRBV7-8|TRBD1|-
CASSSTGRGHGNTIYF
TGTGCCAGCAGCTCTACGGGAAGGGGGCACGGAAACACCATATATTTT
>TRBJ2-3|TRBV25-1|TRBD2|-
CASSESVIGGGKDTQYF
TGTGCCAGCAGTGAATCAGTAATCGGCGGGGGGAAAGATACGCAGTATTTT
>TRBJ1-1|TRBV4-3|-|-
CASSPGAHVGNTEAFF
TGCGCCAGCAGCCCTGGAGCCCACGTGGGGAACACTGAAGCTTTCTTT